The table lists the clone carrying this T cell receptor beta chain with a count of one. Its antigen is unidentified. Partitioning of CD4+ cells yielded a CD45RA+ naive subset and a CD45RA-negative memory subset. This entry is derived from a study of shared clonotypes between healthy human individuals. For the study at large: Per-donor plates numbered three CD4 naive, three CD4 memory, two CD8 naive and one CD8 memory.

Assay used: immunoSEQ multiplex PCR; TCRdb lists only in-frame clones, some missing. The sample consists of under 2.5 million clones, about 90% of them appearing once. Broader study findings: Represented diversity (both genetic and exposure-history) was limited by the small number of donors.

This CDR3 is 14 amino acids long. The TCR comes from a man aged 18 to 29 in good health. Some clones in this sample may be carry-over from other donors' samples. The sequenced material came from naive CD4+ T cells from PBMCs. Subset noted: CD45RA+ positively selected. The V and J genes are TRBV21-1 and TRBJ1-5; the D call in the table, TRBD1, was not verified against the DNA. TRBV21-1 is reported as a pseudogene. CDR3 protein: CASSKDGTAQPQHF. CDR3 bases: TGTGCCAGCAGCAAAGATGGGACAGCTCAGCCCCAGCATTTT.